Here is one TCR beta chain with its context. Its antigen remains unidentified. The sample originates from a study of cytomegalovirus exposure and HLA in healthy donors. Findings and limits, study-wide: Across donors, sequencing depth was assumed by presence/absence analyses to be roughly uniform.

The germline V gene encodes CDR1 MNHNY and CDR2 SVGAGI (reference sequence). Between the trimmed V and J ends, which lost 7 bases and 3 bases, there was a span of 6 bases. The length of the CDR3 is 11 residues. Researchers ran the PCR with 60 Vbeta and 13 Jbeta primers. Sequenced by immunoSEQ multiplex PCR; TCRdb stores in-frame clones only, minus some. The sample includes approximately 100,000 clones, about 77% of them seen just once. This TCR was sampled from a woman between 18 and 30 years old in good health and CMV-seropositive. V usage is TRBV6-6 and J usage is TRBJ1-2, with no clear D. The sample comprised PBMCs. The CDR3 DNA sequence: TGTGCCAGCAAGGCGGACTATGGCTACACCTTC. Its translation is CASKADYGYTF.